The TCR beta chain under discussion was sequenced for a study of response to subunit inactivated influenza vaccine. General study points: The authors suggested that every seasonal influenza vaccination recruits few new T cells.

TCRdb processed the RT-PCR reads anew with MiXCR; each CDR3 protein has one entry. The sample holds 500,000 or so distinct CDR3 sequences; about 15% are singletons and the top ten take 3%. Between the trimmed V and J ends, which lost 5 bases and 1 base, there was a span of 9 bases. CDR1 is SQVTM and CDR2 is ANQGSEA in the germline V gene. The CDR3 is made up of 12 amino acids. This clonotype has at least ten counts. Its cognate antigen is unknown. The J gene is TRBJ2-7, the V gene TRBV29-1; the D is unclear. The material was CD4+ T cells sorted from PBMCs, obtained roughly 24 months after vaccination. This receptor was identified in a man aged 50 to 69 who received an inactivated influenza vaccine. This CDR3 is CSVRTGSYEQYF. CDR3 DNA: TGCAGCGTTAGGACGGGTTCCTACGAGCAGTACTTC.